This note documents a single T cell receptor (beta chain) sequence. Antigen specificity is unknown. This entry is derived from a study of memory CD4+ T cells and cytomegalovirus serostatus. Single viable CD3+CD4+CD8-CD45RO+ cells were sorted as the memory CD4+ T cells. Total CD4+ T cells were enriched by CD4 positive selection. The table came from immunoSEQ multiplex PCR; TCRdb's copy has only in-frame clones and leaves some out. The sample has under 75,000 clones, around three quarters seen once. Study-wide results and caveats: CMV serostatus prediction reached median AUC approximately 0.96, or 0.89 with US-trained model.

The sequence was collected from an adult in good health and CMV-seronegative. Some clones in this sample may be carry-over from other donors' samples. Sample: memory CD4+ T cells from blood.

The CDR3 DNA reads as TGTGCCAGCAGCTTACTACAGGGTACTGAAGCTTTCTTT. It encodes CASSLLQGTEAFF. The V gene is TRBV7-2, the J gene TRBJ1-1; TRBD1 might be the D (6 bases). Germline lookup yields CDR1 SGHTA and CDR2 FQGNSA. Trimming cost V 2 bases and J 5 bases, with 9 bases left between them. The CDR3 is made up of 13 amino acids.